The 29 T cell receptor beta chains in this list originate from one sample, sequenced in a study of blood T cells in healthy people across ages (dated by TCRdb to about 2015). The library was obtained by 5' RACE. Sequencing was carried out with an Illumina HiSeq 2500. A second PCR of about 6 to 12 cycles was performed with a sample-barcoded 5' primer and a J-beta primer mix. TCRdb itself trimmed the public reads at Q25 with fastp, ran MiXCR and retained productive beta chains. Each record represents a unique CDR3 protein, reported with the most common genes and DNA among its rows. The sample profile shows roughly 1.7 million distinct CDR3 sequences; approximately 32% of them were found once. Clones ranked in the top ten supply roughly 10% of the sample. Sequencing used blood. All receptors derive from a young woman in good health.

V usage is TRBV20-1 and J usage is TRBJ2-1, with 7 bases lining up with TRBD1. The germline gives CDR1 DFQATT, CDR2 SNEGSKA (reference sequence). With 5 bases clipped from V and 2 bases from J, the junction kept 9 bases outside the gene matches. This CDR3 has 15 residues. CDR3 sequence (DNA): TGCAGTGCTTGGGGACAGAGGGAAGCCTACAATGAGCAGTTCTTC. Translated, it gives CSAWGQREAYNEQFF.

Here the CDR3 reads CASSMDRQETQYF. The CDR3 nucleotides read TGTGCCAGCAGTATGGACAGGCAAGAGACCCAGTACTTC. This chain uses TRBV27 with TRBJ2-5; the match to TRBD1 covers 7 bases. Losses at the gene ends were 5 bases for V and 2 bases for J; bases not matched to a gene: 2. The CDR3 consists of 13 residues. Germline V gives CDR1 MNHEY, CDR2 SMNVEV (reference sequence).

The chain uses TRBV7-7 and TRBJ2-7; D possibly corresponds to TRBD2 (6 bases). Trimming stripped 1 base from V and 7 bases from J, with 17 bases between. The CDR3 is 15 amino acids. In germline, CDR1 is SSHAT, CDR2 FNYEAQ (reference sequence). As DNA, the CDR3 is TGTGCCAGCAGCTTAGGCGGGATCAAAGACAATGAGCAGTACTTC. It codes for CASSLGGIKDNEQYF.

This clonotype was counted at least ten times. This rearrangement joins TRBV28 to TRBJ2-1; 12 nucleotides align to TRBD2. The germline V gene has CDR1 MDHEN and CDR2 SYDVKM. Trimming cost V 7 bases and J 6 bases; bases outside gene matches: 7. The CDR3 spans 15 residues. This chain's CDR3 is CASTLGLAGVNEQFF. DNA of the CDR3: TGTGCCAGCACCCTGGGACTAGCGGGCGTCAATGAGCAGTTCTTC.

This clonotype has more than one count but fewer than ten. The chain uses TRBV4-1 and TRBJ2-2, with D perhaps TRBD1 or TRBD2 (5 bases each). In germline, CDR1 is MGHRA, CDR2 YSYEKL. CDR3 length: 13 amino acids. Deletions cut 4 bases from V and 5 bases from J, with 8 bases between. The CDR3 bases are TGCGCCAGCAGCCGTTGGGGGACCGGGGAGCTGTTTTTT. This sequence encodes CASSRWGTGELFF.

This chain uses TRBV28 with TRBJ1-6; D not resolved. Germline CDR1 is MDHEN and CDR2 is SYDVKM. Between the trimmed V and J ends, which lost 2 bases and 7 bases, there was a span of 9 bases. This CDR3 has 14 residues. The CDR3 DNA reads TGTGCCAGCAGTTTAACTGACACAAATTCACCCCTCCACTTT. Amino acids: CASSLTDTNSPLHF.

The V and J genes are TRBV7-9 and TRBJ1-2; TRBD1 is a possible D gene (6 bases). CDR1 and CDR2 (germline): SEHNR, FQNEAQ (reference sequence). V dropped 5 bases and J dropped 8 bases, with 15 bases sitting between them. The CDR3 loop spans 13 amino acids. The CDR3 region is CASSEEQGFGYTF. The CDR3 bases are TGTGCCAGCAGCGAGGAACAGGGATTCGGCTACACCTTC.

V gene TRBV9 combines with J gene TRBJ2-3; TRBD2 matches at 11 bases. This CDR3 contains 16 residues. Germline V CDR1 and CDR2: SGDLS, YYNGEE. V shed 3 bases and J 0 bases; nucleotides not matched to a gene: 3. The CDR3 sequence is CASSALAGGSTDTQYF. For the CDR3, the DNA is TGTGCCAGCAGCGCCTTAGCGGGAGGGAGCACAGATACGCAGTATTTT.

This clonotype turned up a few times. CDR3 in DNA: TGTGCCAGCAGCCGCCCGGGGACAGGGCAATCGGGCTACACCTTC. Amino acid sequence: CASSRPGTGQSGYTF. The chain recombines TRBV7-2 with TRBJ1-2, with TRBD1 matching 9 bases. The ends lost 5 bases at V and 8 bases at J; junction bases unmatched: 12. Germline lookup yields CDR1 SGHTA and CDR2 FQGNSA. The length of the CDR3 is 15 residues.

The rearrangement links TRBV12-3 or TRBV12-4 to TRBJ2-3; possibly TRBD1 for D (6 bases). The ends were cut back, 6 bases at V and 5 bases at J, with 12 bases in the middle. This CDR3 has 13 residues. As DNA, the CDR3 is TGTGCCAGCAGCCGACAGGCGGTAGATACGCAGTATTTT. This codes for CASSRQAVDTQYF.

This clonotype was detected ten times or more. DNA for the CDR3: TGCAGCGTTGGAGGCGGAGAAAAAGAGACCCAGTACTTC. Translation: CSVGGGEKETQYF. The rearrangement uses TRBV29-1 and TRBJ2-5; D not certain. Germline lookup yields CDR1 SQVTM and CDR2 ANQGSEA. The CDR3 is made up of 13 amino acids. V was clipped by 4 bases and J by 3 bases, with 12 bases between them.

In its sample, this clonotype was seen a few times. The chain carries TRBV4-1 and TRBJ2-7; 10 positions match TRBD1. The CDR3 totals 15 residues. CDR1 is MGHRA and CDR2 is YSYEKL in the germline V gene. V was pared by 4 bases and J by 6 bases, with 9 bases of the junction left unmatched. The CDR3 coding sequence is TGCGCCAGCAGCCCTGACAGGGGGCGGTCCGCCGAGCAGTACTTC. This codes for CASSPDRGRSAEQYF.

In the case of this clonotype: A much more abundant neighbour one base away suggests this may be a read error. V usage is TRBV20-1 and J usage is TRBJ2-5; TRBD1 is a possible D gene (7 bases). Germline loops: CDR1 DFQATT, CDR2 SNEGSKA (reference sequence). Trimming stripped 6 bases from V and 5 bases from J, with 16 bases between. This CDR3 has 13 residues. For the CDR3, the DNA is TGCAGTGCAGCCGGAGGGGGCGGGGAGACCCAGTACTTC. This translates into CSAAGGGGETQYF.

Only a few counts were recorded for this clonotype. The chain recombines TRBV10-3 with TRBJ2-1, with 7 bases fitting TRBD2. Germline CDR1 is ENHRY and CDR2 is SYGVKD. This CDR3 region has 15 residues. V lost 10 bases, J lost 7 bases, and 16 bases stayed unmatched. The CDR3, as DNA: TGTGCCACCGGCCTGGGTAGCGGGCGTACTAATGAGCAGTTCTTC. Protein: CATGLGSGRTNEQFF.

V and J are TRBV13 and TRBJ2-2, with D perhaps TRBD1 (5 bases). The length of the CDR3 is 16 residues. Germline-derived CDR1 and CDR2 are PRHDT and FYEKMQ (reference sequence). V was cut by 2 bases and J by 2 bases, with 12 bases left in between. DNA for the CDR3: TGTGCCAGCAGCTTAAGGGGATCCGGAAACACCGGGGAGCTGTTTTTT. This translates into CASSLRGSGNTGELFF.

As for this clonotype: The junction shows a germline mismatch at one end, possibly a read error. The rearrangement uses TRBV29-1 and TRBJ2-2, with TRBD2 identical over 11 bases. The CDR3 has 14 amino acids. The germline CDR1 and CDR2 sequences are SQVTM and ANQGSEA. CDR3 protein: CSVRLAGNTGERFF. In DNA form, the CDR3 reads TGCAGCGTCAGACTAGCGGGGAACACCGGGGAGCGGTTTTTT.

The J gene is TRBJ2-6, the V gene TRBV30, with 12 bases identical to TRBD1. Trimming cost V 5 bases and J 3 bases; bases outside gene matches: 8. The CDR3 runs 17 residues. Germline CDR1 is GTSNPN and CDR2 is SVGIG (reference sequence). CDR3 loop: CAWYPRDRGLGANVLTF. CDR3 DNA sequence: TGTGCCTGGTACCCCCGGGACAGGGGGCTTGGGGCCAACGTCCTGACTTTC. Variable domain in full (rest from reference TRBV30 and TRBJ2-6): SQTIHQWPATLVQPVGSPLSLECTVEGTSNPNLYWYRQAAGRGLQLLFYSVGIGQISSEVPQNLSASRPQDRQFILSSKKLLLSDSGFYLCAWYPRDRGLGANVLTFGAGSRLTVL.

This clonotype was detected only a few times. This may arise from a read error, as a much more abundant clone is one base away. The chain has TRBV5-4 and TRBJ2-5, with 9 bases that match TRBD2. The DNA end lines up better with TRBJ2-7; the J call may be wrong. CDR1 is SGHNT and CDR2 is YYREEE in the germline V gene (reference sequence). There are 16 residues in the CDR3. CDR3 region: CASSLGRQRGDYEQYF. Written as DNA, the CDR3 is TGTGCCAGCAGCTTAGGTAGGCAGCGGGGGGACTACGAGCAGTACTTC.

The V call is TRBV21-1, the J call TRBJ2-1. TRBV21-1 is classified as a pseudogene. This CDR3 is built from 15 residues. CDR3 nucleotide sequence: TGTGCCATCAGCAAGGACGTATTGGAGCACAATGAGCAGTTCTTC. Protein product: CAISKDVLEHNEQFF.

This chain links TRBV6-2 or TRBV6-3 with TRBJ1-6, with D perhaps matching TRBD1 (6 bases). Germline CDR1 is MNHEY and CDR2 is SVGEGT. The CDR3 runs to 15 residues. Between the trimmed V and J ends, which lost 0 bases and 8 bases, there was a span of 11 bases. The CDR3 loop is CASSYSGGGYSPLHF. In nucleotides, the CDR3 is TGTGCCAGCAGTTACTCCGGGGGCGGTTATTCACCCCTCCACTTT.

This clonotype was seen only a few times. The chain combines TRBV5-1 with TRBJ2-3; D unresolved. The V gene lost 2 bases and the J gene lost 2 bases, with 9 bases spanning the gap. This CDR3 spans 14 amino acids. CDR1 is SGHRS and CDR2 is YFSETQ in the germline V gene. CDR3 in DNA: TGCGCCAGCAGCTTAGTATGGTTCACAGATACGCAGTATTTT. Protein: CASSLVWFTDTQYF. The variable domain in full, completed from reference TRBV5-1 and TRBJ2-3, reads KAGVTQTPRYLIKTRGQQVTLSCSPISGHRSVSWYQQTPGQGLQFLFEYFSETQRNKGNFPGRFSGRQFSNSRSEMNVSTLELGDSALYLCASSLVWFTDTQYFGPGTRLTVL.

The chain combines TRBV4-1 with TRBJ1-5; D remains unclear. Germline V gene sequence: CDR1 MGHRA, CDR2 YSYEKL. The CDR3 is made up of 14 amino acids. The V end lost 0 bases, the J end lost 1 base, and 4 bases lay between the germline ends. As DNA, the CDR3 is TGCGCCAGCAGCCAAGATATGAGCAATCAGCCCCAGCATTTT. Translation: CASSQDMSNQPQHF.

V is TRBV27 and J is TRBJ1-1; the D is unclear. V lost 2 bases and J lost 8, with 9 bases in between. The CDR3 consists of 12 residues. Germline V gene sequence: CDR1 MNHEY, CDR2 SMNVEV (reference sequence). The CDR3 loop reads CASSLAGREAFF. The CDR3 coding sequence is TGTGCCAGCAGTTTAGCGGGCAGAGAAGCTTTCTTT.

The chain has TRBV6-5 and TRBJ2-2; D may match TRBD1 or TRBD2 (5 bases each). The V end was cut by 7 bases, the J end by 2 bases, with 11 bases between. Germline values: CDR1 MNHEY, CDR2 SVGAGI. This CDR3 spans 14 amino acids. Written as DNA, the CDR3 is TGTGCCAGCAACAGGAGGAGAAACACCGGGGAGCTGTTTTTT. This encodes CASNRRRNTGELFF.

This chain links TRBV20-1 with TRBJ2-1, with 7 bases that match TRBD2. CDR1 and CDR2 from the germline V gene are DFQATT and SNEGSKA (reference sequence). J was trimmed by 7 bases and V by 2 bases; bases with no gene match: 8. This CDR3 spans 14 amino acids. CDR3 protein: CSARPGLRGNEQFF. The CDR3, as DNA: TGCAGTGCTAGACCGGGACTACGAGGGAATGAGCAGTTCTTC.

This clonotype was counted only a few times. This chain links TRBV20-1 with TRBJ2-5; D is unresolved. The germline V and J ends were trimmed by 6 bases and 5 bases, with 19 bases remaining between them. This CDR3 has 14 residues. The germline gives CDR1 DFQATT, CDR2 SNEGSKA (reference sequence). The CDR3: CSATETHSQETQYF. DNA for the CDR3: TGCAGTGCCACGGAGACACACTCGCAGGAGACCCAGTACTTC.

Ten or more counts support this clonotype. The chain couples TRBV7-2 to TRBJ2-5; 8 bases align to TRBD1. The V and J ends lost 4 bases and 5 bases, in that order; junction bases with no gene match: 6. Looked up from germline, CDR1 is SGHTA and CDR2 is FQGNSA. The CDR3 runs 14 residues. The CDR3 bases are TGTGCCAGCAGCTCGGGACAGGCCGGGGAGACCCAGTACTTC. Translation gives CASSSGQAGETQYF.

CDR3 DNA: TGCAGTGCTCGCTCGGGACTAGCGGGGGTATACAATGAGCAGTTCTTC. Its protein product is CSARSGLAGVYNEQFF. This chain connects TRBV20-1 to TRBJ2-1, with TRBD2 identical over 14 bases. The CDR3 extends over 16 amino acids. Per germline, CDR1 DFQATT and CDR2 SNEGSKA (reference sequence). V was pared by 5 bases and J by 4 bases, with 7 bases of the junction left unmatched.

CDR3: CASSLASSVTYEQYF. Written as DNA, the CDR3 is TGCGCCAGCAGCTTGGCGTCTAGCGTTACCTACGAGCAGTACTTC. The chain joins TRBV5-1 to TRBJ2-7; TRBD2 might be the D (6 bases). Per the germline V gene, CDR1 is SGHRS and CDR2 is YFSETQ. Between the trimmed V and J ends, which lost 0 bases and 2 bases, there was a span of 12 bases. This CDR3 comprises 15 residues.